This T cell receptor (beta chain) stems from a study of OX40 agonist ivuxolimab in advanced cancers. As for the study more broadly: Ivuxolimab was a fully human IgG2 agonistic monoclonal antibody targeting the costimulatory receptor OX40 (CD134). Intravenous ivuxolimab was administered to patients every 2 weeks at six dose levels: 0.01, 0.1, 0.3, 1.5, 3 and 10 mg/kg. Of the approximately 54 dose-escalation patients, hepatocellular carcinoma was present in approximately 20, melanoma in approximately 15, renal cell carcinoma in 9 and head and neck cancer in 9. The dose-escalation cohort was about 86% male with a mean age of roughly 60 years, ranging from 23 to 79. Prior anti-PD-1, anti-PD-L1 or anti-CTLA-4 therapy was permitted, and approximately 40% of dose-escalation patients had received checkpoint inhibitors. Three dose-escalation patients achieved partial responses, one with hepatocellular carcinoma and two with cutaneous melanoma. The purpose of peripheral TCRbeta sequencing was to test whether ivuxolimab changed TCR sequence diversity and led to clonal T-cell expansion. The paper covers the monotherapy dose-escalation part of the phase I ivuxolimab trial, which included N of about 50 patients.

For sequencing of the TCRbeta CDR3 region, genomic DNA was extracted from the sorted cells. The immunoSEQ Assay was used for sequencing of TCRbeta CDR3 regions. What TCRdb holds here is the immuneACCESS table cut down to in-frame rearrangements. Part of the clones is not present; checked against another copy, under half of the missing clones reflect an unresolved V gene, and the others are unexplained. The sample records about 67,000 clones, 80% to 90% of which are singletons. The top ten hold 2% of the sample. Worth noting for this clone: It has no known antigen specificity. No much larger clone exists at a distance of one base, and base qualities are not known.

At the junction V is shortened by 3 bases and J by 7 bases; bases outside the gene matches: 6. Measured from the cysteine to the phenylalanine, the CDR3 is 14 residues long. Just the 42-base CDR3 DNA is kept, in frame starting at base 1. Per the germline V gene, MNHNS is the CDR1 and SASEGT is the CDR2. Study-wide findings and limitations: Clonal expansion of both CD4+ and CD8+ blood T cells was observed from baseline to week 6 at doses 0.1 to 3.0 mg/kg. In the 0.1-3.0 mg/kg groups, partial responders had among the lowest normalized peripheral clonal expansion, particularly in CD8+ T cells. The antigen specificity of the clonally expanded peripheral T cells was not determined. Low levels of normalized T-cell clonal expansion were also shown by some nonresponding patients. On average, CD8+ T cells showed more expanded clones than CD4+ T cells after ivuxolimab.

Patients with autoimmune disease history or receiving systemic immunosuppression were excluded from the trial. Peripheral blood for TCR sequencing was collected from all dose cohorts at baseline, on cycle 4 day 1, and on cycle 7 day 1. The samples were drawn from a first-in-human, open-label, multicenter phase I dose-escalation trial of ivuxolimab. Adults with locally advanced or metastatic head and neck squamous cell, hepatocellular, melanoma or renal cell carcinoma were enrolled in the trial. CD4+ and CD8+ T cells were sorted separately from peripheral blood before TCR sequencing. This chain is built from TRBV6-1 and TRBJ2-1; the central 7 bases match TRBD2. This receptor was taken from an adult with an advanced solid tumor such as melanoma, head and neck, liver or kidney cancer. The specimen was CD4+ or CD8+ T cells sorted from blood, collected in a trial of the OX40 agonist ivuxolimab. The DNA is as follows: TGTGCCAGCAGTGATGGACTAGGGGATAATGAGCAGTTCTTC. The encoded protein is CASSDGLGDNEQFF.